These 6 T cell receptor beta chains were sequenced from one sample in a study of molecular identifiers for immune sequencing clone quantification. TCRdb analysed the PCR reads with MiXCR anew, one entry per CDR3 protein. The repertoire holds about 500,000 distinct CDR3 sequences, with around 21% as singletons. Sequencing was done on a sample of naive CD8+ T cells from blood, with Jurkat cell RNA spiked in. Subset meaning: FACS-sorted CD8+CD4-CCR7+CD45RA+ naive T cells. The receptors were gathered from a human donor in good health. Some libraries in this study had Jurkat cell RNA spiked in.

This clonotype was counted many times. The J gene is TRBJ1-2, the V gene TRBV4-2; TRBD1 might be the D (5 bases). Trimming removed 3 bases from V and 4 bases from J, with 18 bases in between. Looked up from germline, CDR1 is LGHNA and CDR2 is YNFKEQ. The CDR3 spans 16 residues. The chain's CDR3 is CASSHEAGDPAYGYTF. The CDR3 region has the DNA TGTGCCAGCAGCCATGAGGCGGGGGACCCGGCCTATGGCTACACCTTC.

This clonotype was seen repeatedly, ten times or more. V and J are TRBV19 and TRBJ2-2; TRBD2 matches 10 bases. This CDR3 comprises 17 residues. J gave up 1 base and V 4 bases, and 6 bases lay outside the gene matches. Germline assignment: CDR1 LNHDA and CDR2 SQIVND (reference sequence). CDR3 residues: CASSTPTSGMNTGELFF. The CDR3, as DNA: TGTGCCAGTAGTACCCCTACTAGCGGGATGAACACCGGGGAGCTGTTTTTT.

This clonotype was counted many times. The CDR3 loop is CSAHGTDTGELFF. The CDR3 DNA follows: TGCAGCGCCCACGGGACCGACACCGGGGAGCTGTTTTTT. V usage is TRBV29-1 and J usage is TRBJ2-2; tentatively, D is TRBD1 or TRBD2 (5 bases each). Trimming cost V 7 bases and J 3 bases, with 12 bases left between them. CDR3 size: 13 residues. Per the germline V gene, CDR1 is SQVTM and CDR2 is ANQGSEA.

Note on this clonotype: Relative to the germline gene, one junction end is altered; a read error may explain this. CDR3 in DNA: TGTGCCAGCAGCCACGACTCCTTTTGGAACTTC. Protein: CASSHDSFWNF. The rearrangement joins TRBV6-2 or TRBV6-3 to TRBJ2-5; D gene unclear. This CDR3 has 11 amino acids. CDR1 and CDR2 from the germline V gene are MNHEY and SVGEGT.

The J gene is TRBJ1-6, the V gene TRBV3-1; weak D call: TRBD1 (6 bases). CDR3 length: 14 residues. Trimming took 0 bases from V and 13 from J, leaving 13 bases between them. Germline values: CDR1 LGHDT, CDR2 YNNKEL (reference sequence). The CDR3 sequence: CASSQDPGASPLHF. The CDR3 nucleotides are TGTGCCAGCAGCCAAGACCCGGGGGCATCGCCCCTCCACTTT.

This clonotype was recorded a few times. The chain recombines TRBV19 with TRBJ2-7; 7 nucleotides align to TRBD2. The V and J ends lost 2 bases and 6 bases, in that order; junction bases with no gene match: 10. The germline gives CDR1 LNHDA, CDR2 SQIVND (reference sequence). CDR3 size: 15 residues. The CDR3 is CASSIREVPLFEQYF. The CDR3 DNA reads TGTGCCAGTAGTATACGGGAGGTCCCGCTATTCGAGCAGTACTTC.